These 14 T cell receptor beta chains were all obtained from the same sample, sequenced in a study of T cell repertoires in cytomegalovirus infection. These TCRs are of unknown antigen specificity. From the reads, TCRdb called clonotypes with MiXCR, one entry per CDR3 protein. The sample carries about 700,000 distinct CDR3 sequences, roughly 33% recorded once. The sequencing here drew on cultured PBMCs, taken from culture after CMV antigen stimulation. The receptors originated from a human donor in good health (CMV status not recorded). Some clones in this sample may be carry-over from other donors' samples.

There are a few counts of this clonotype. The chain uses TRBV6-1 and TRBJ2-7; D gene unclear. Trimming took 7 bases from V and 2 from J, leaving 12 bases between them. Germline CDR1 MNHNS, CDR2 SASEGT. CDR3 length: 13 amino acids. The CDR3 reads CASKLGRPYEQYF. The CDR3 DNA is TGTGCCAGCAAATTGGGTCGCCCCTACGAGCAGTACTTC.

This clonotype was recorded only once. This chain connects TRBV6-1 to TRBJ2-1; 7 bases fit TRBD1. Germline-derived CDR1 and CDR2 are MNHNS and SASEGT. The J segment lost 5 bases and the V segment lost 6 bases, leaving 4 bases of the junction unmatched. CDR3 length equals 13 residues. The CDR3 DNA follows: TGTGCCAGCAGAAGGGGGCAAGACAATGAGCAGTTCTTC. Translating it yields CASRRGQDNEQFF.

In its sample, this clonotype was seen a few times. The chain joins TRBV11-3 to TRBJ2-5, with D possibly matching TRBD2 (5 bases). The germline V gene has CDR1 SGHNT and CDR2 YENEEA. V was shortened by 5 bases and J by 3 bases, with 10 bases between the two germline ends. The CDR3 consists of 13 residues. CDR3 loop: CASSQRGKETQYF. The CDR3 DNA reads as TGTGCCAGCAGCCAACGGGGAAAAGAGACCCAGTACTTC.

The chain joins TRBV4-1 to TRBJ1-4; 7 nucleotides match TRBD1. Trimming took 5 bases from V and 1 from J; bases not matched to a gene: 1. Per germline, CDR1 MGHRA and CDR2 YSYEKL. The CDR3 sequence is 14 residues long. DNA for the CDR3: TGCGCCAGCAGCTACAGGGGAACTAATGAAAAACTGTTTTTT. It specifies CASSYRGTNEKLFF.

This clonotype occurred a few times. The J gene is TRBJ2-1, the V gene TRBV7-9, with D unresolved. The CDR3 sequence is 12 residues long. The ends were cut back, 5 bases at V and 8 bases at J, with 10 bases in the middle. Germline V lookup: CDR1 SEHNR, CDR2 FQNEAQ (reference sequence). CDR3 DNA: TGTGCCAGCAGCCTCCTTCGAGATGAGCAGTTCTTC. It translates to CASSLLRDEQFF.

V usage is TRBV6-2 or TRBV6-3 and J usage is TRBJ1-6; 9 positions agree with TRBD1. This CDR3 is 15 amino acids long. CDR1 and CDR2 (germline): MNHEY, SVGEGT. V shed 7 bases and J 9 bases; nucleotides not matched to a gene: 10. CDR3 sequence: CASTRTGESGSPLHF. The CDR3 nucleotides are TGTGCCAGCACTAGGACAGGGGAGAGTGGTTCACCCCTCCACTTT.

The rearrangement uses TRBV20-1 and TRBJ2-7, with 13 bases fitting TRBD2. Germline-derived CDR1 and CDR2 are DFQATT and SNEGSKA (reference sequence). The length of the CDR3 is 16 residues. The V and J ends lost 3 bases and 1 base, in that order; junction bases with no gene match: 6. The CDR3 here is CSASAGTSGNSYEQYF. The DNA for the CDR3 is TGCAGTGCTAGTGCCGGGACTAGCGGGAATTCCTACGAGCAGTACTTC.

A note on this clonotype: One end of the junction varies from germline; a read error may be responsible. V and J are TRBV19 and TRBJ2-3; D not resolved. Germline lookup yields CDR1 LNHDA and CDR2 SQIVND (reference sequence). CDR3 length: 18 amino acids. As DNA, the CDR3 is TGTGCCAGTAGTACCTCCGTTAGTATGTGGGGAATTACAGATGCGCAGTATTTT. This encodes CASSTSVSMWGITDAQYF.

This chain links TRBV7-9 with TRBJ2-1, with 7 positions matching TRBD2. This CDR3 contains 15 residues. Looked up from germline, CDR1 is SEHNR and CDR2 is FQNEAQ (reference sequence). Trimming at V came to 7 bases and at J to 2 bases, leaving 8 bases not matched to a gene. For the CDR3, the DNA is TGTGCCAGCACCTTTTTAGCGGGCCCCTACAATGAGCAGTTCTTC. Its translation: CASTFLAGPYNEQFF. Full variable domain (remainder filled in from reference TRBV7-9 and TRBJ2-1): DTGVSQNPRHKITKRGQNVTFRCDPISEHNRLYWYRQTLGQGPEFLTYFQNEAQLEKSRLLSDRFSAERPKGSFSTLEIQRTEQGDSAMYLCASTFLAGPYNEQFFGPGTRLTVL.

This clonotype was seen repeatedly, ten times or more. The V and J genes are TRBV7-2 and TRBJ1-3; D remains unclear. V lost 4 bases, J lost 0 bases, and 16 bases lay in between. The CDR3 consists of 17 residues. From germline, CDR1 is SGHTA and CDR2 FQGNSA. The CDR3 spells CASSSLDRVLSGNTIYF. As DNA, the CDR3 is TGTGCCAGCAGCTCCCTGGACCGCGTCCTCTCTGGAAACACCATATATTTT.

J is TRBJ2-2 and V is TRBV7-2, with D possibly being TRBD1 (5 bases). V was shortened by 6 bases and J by 5 bases, with 10 bases between the two germline ends. The CDR3 contains 13 residues. Germline loops: CDR1 SGHTA, CDR2 FQGNSA. In nucleotides, the CDR3 is TGTGCCAGCAGTAACCAGGGTACCGGGGAGCTGTTTTTT. The encoded protein is CASSNQGTGELFF. The entire variable domain, with the rest obtained from reference TRBV7-2 and TRBJ2-2, is as follows: GAGVSQSPSNKVTEKGKDVELRCDPISGHTALYWYRQSLGQGLEFLIYFQGNSAPDKSGLPSDRFSAERTGGSVSTLTIQRTQQEDSAVYLCASSNQGTGELFFGEGSRLTVL.

The rearrangement links TRBV5-6 to TRBJ1-1, with 12 nucleotides matching TRBD1. V shed 3 bases and J 2 bases; nucleotides not matched to a gene: 8. The CDR3 contains 17 residues. The germline CDR1 and CDR2 sequences are SGHDT and YYEEEE. CDR3 residues: CASSSLGQGASNTEAFF. CDR3 nucleotides: TGTGCCAGCAGCTCCTTGGGACAGGGGGCAAGTAACACTGAAGCTTTCTTT. The whole variable domain, filled in from reference TRBV5-6 and TRBJ1-1, reads DAGVTQSPTHLIKTRGQQVTLRCSPKSGHDTVSWYQQALGQGPQFIFQYYEEEERQRGNFPDRFSGHQFPNYSSELNVNALLLGDSALYLCASSSLGQGASNTEAFFGQGTRLTVV.

The V and J genes are TRBV12-3 or TRBV12-4 and TRBJ2-5, with TRBD1 matching over 7 bases. The length of the CDR3 is 13 residues. Trimming at V came to 6 bases and at J to 4 bases, leaving 5 bases not matched to a gene. The CDR3 bases are TGTGCCAGCAGACAGGGGTTGCGAGAGACCCAGTACTTC. This encodes CASRQGLRETQYF.

The chain carries TRBV19 and TRBJ1-6; D not certain. The CDR3 sequence is 13 residues long. Germline CDR1 and CDR2: LNHDA and SQIVND (reference sequence). With 7 bases removed from V and 7 bases from J, the gap between germline ends came to 11 bases. In nucleotides, the CDR3 is TGTGCCAGTACGGCGTATGCGAATTCACCCCTCCACTTT. This encodes CASTAYANSPLHF. The full variable domain, rest sourced from reference TRBV19 and TRBJ1-6, is DGGITQSPKYLFRKEGQNVTLSCEQNLNHDAMYWYRQDPGQGLRLIYYSQIVNDFQKGDIAEGYSVSREKKESFPLTVTSAQKNPTAFYLCASTAYANSPLHFGNGTRLTVT.